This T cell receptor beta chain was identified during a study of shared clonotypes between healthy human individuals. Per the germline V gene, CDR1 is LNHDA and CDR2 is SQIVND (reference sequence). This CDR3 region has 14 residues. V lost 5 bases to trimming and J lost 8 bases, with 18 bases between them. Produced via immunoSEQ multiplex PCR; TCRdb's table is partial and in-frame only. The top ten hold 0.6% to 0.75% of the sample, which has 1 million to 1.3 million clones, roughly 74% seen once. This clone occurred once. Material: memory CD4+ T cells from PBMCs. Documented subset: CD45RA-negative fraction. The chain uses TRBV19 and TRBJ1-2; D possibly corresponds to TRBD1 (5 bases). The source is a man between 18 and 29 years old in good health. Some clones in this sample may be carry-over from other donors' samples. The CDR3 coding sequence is TGTGCCAGTAGTCCGGGACCGCGAATAGGGGGCTACACCTTC. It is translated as CASSPGPRIGGYTF.